This T cell receptor (beta chain) appears in the sequencing data of a study of high-grade serous ovarian cancer treatment subgroups (dated by TCRdb to the early 2020s). With regard to the full study: A mean of about 14,000 reads and 6,500 to 9,500 unique TCR beta rearrangements per sample was generated by sequencing. In total there were roughly 81 samples, since every patient provided one primary tumor sample and two metastatic tumor samples. A cohort of 30 patients was included: roughly ten with no residual disease after primary surgery (R0), roughly ten who were excellent NACT responders, and roughly ten who were poor NACT responders. The study profiled TCR beta repertoires in high-grade serous ovarian cancer patients grouped by complete gross resection or neoadjuvant chemotherapy response under a laparoscopic triage algorithm. Overall study results and their limits: Repertoire similarity between tumors from the same patient ranged from about 0.1 to 0.8, while tumors from different patients showed almost no similarity. Because bulk tumor TCR sequencing provided no spatial information, insight into HGSC tumor complexity and diversity was limited. TCR repertoire analyses were focused on CDR3, and CDR1 and CDR2 were not analyzed. TCR clonal relatedness correlated positively with neoantigen level and, by trend, with copy number variation and mutation load from whole-genome sequencing.

To note about this clone: The target of this receptor is not known. Base quality data are lacking; no much larger clone is found one base away.

Tumor samples were obtained before definitive surgery or chemotherapy. Genomic DNA was extracted by the MD Anderson Biospecimen Extraction Resource, and TCR sequencing was done by the MD Anderson Cancer Genomics Laboratory. Spanning cysteine to phenylalanine, the CDR3 consists of 15 amino acids. The CDR3 DNA has 45 bases and is translated from base 1. According to the germline V gene (reference sequence), CDR1 reads MNHNY and CDR2 reads SVGAGI. The germline V and J ends show losses of 5 bases and 2 bases respectively, and no gene match explains 7 bases of the junction. High-throughput TCR profiling via ImmunoSEQ was performed on the approximately 90 tumor samples. The published analysis was carried out like this. Repertoire diversity metrics included richness (unique productive sequences), clonality, evenness and relatedness; Bhattacharyya coefficient assessed similarity between samples. Conclusions stayed consistent in a sensitivity analysis that left out TCRs with fewer than two reads. As stored in TCRdb, this immuneACCESS dataset retains in-frame rearrangements with V and J assigned. A fraction of the clones does not appear; measured against another copy, unresolved V genes explain less than half of the discrepancy, and the remainder lacks a known reason. Clone size and V and J calls were adopted from that table, with D and trimming inferred from the DNA. For this sample the table gives about 28,000 clones, of which under 90% were detected only once. Jointly, the top ten make up about 2% of the sample.

The sample consisted of tumor tissue. This receptor was identified in a human donor with high-grade serous ovarian cancer. The chain couples TRBV6-6 to TRBJ2-7, with 9 bases aligning to TRBD1. CDR3 region: CASSPPGQGAYEQYF. At the DNA level, the sequence is TGTGCCAGCAGTCCCCCGGGACAGGGTGCCTACGAGCAGTACTTC.